This paragraph covers one T cell receptor beta chain sequence. In the original processing: Amplification with reference gene primers provided the estimates of nucleated cell counts. The method was immunoSEQ multiplex PCR; TCRdb's version includes in-frame clones alone and lacks a portion of them. V and J calls and clone size are as listed in that table; D and trimming were resolved from the DNA. The sample includes over 50,000 clones, about nine tenths of them seen just once. The data stem from a study of blood T cell repertoires in COVID-19. Background on the study: Acute and convalescent COVID-19 specimens originated in the United States, Italy and Spain. Sources were T cells, B-cell-depleted T cells, or PBMCs; the material itself was cDNA or gDNA.

The ends were cut back, 2 bases at V and 5 bases at J, with 8 bases in the middle. The V gene's germline CDR1 is LGHDT and CDR2 YNNKEL (reference sequence). This CDR3 is built from 13 residues. The clonotype was recovered from a man aged 80 or over with acute or convalescent COVID-19. This chain uses TRBV3-1 (or the pseudogene TRBV3-2) with TRBJ2-3, with D hard to call. Sequenced material: peripheral blood. DNA for the CDR3: TGTGCCAGCAGCCAACAACGGAGAGATACGCAGTATTTT. Encoded protein: CASSQQRRDTQYF.